This record covers a single TCR beta chain. The data were taken from a study of early T cells in non-severe SARS-CoV-2 infection. Study in general: Sequenced bulk RNA came from whole blood that was unsorted, and chains were unpaired.

After removal of 3 bases from V and 5 bases from J, the junction contained 6 bases not matched to a gene. Germline loops: CDR1 SGHRS, CDR2 YFSETQ. The CDR3 contains 14 residues. TCRdb passed the 5' RACE reads through MiXCR, listing each CDR3 protein once. The sample shows tens of thousands of distinct CDR3 sequences, more than 9% of them seen only once. The origin of this receptor is an adult who was a healthcare worker with PCR-confirmed SARS-CoV-2 infection or an uninfected control (not recorded which). The chain employs TRBV5-1 and TRBJ2-7; the match to TRBD1 covers 9 bases. The source material was whole blood. In nucleotides, the CDR3 is TGCGCCAGCAGCTCGGGACAGGGCGGCAACGAGCAGTACTTC. Its protein is CASSSGQGGNEQYF.